A selection of T cell receptor beta chains follows, all from one sample in a study of glioma-infiltrating T cells. TCRdb independently ran MiXCR on the multiplex PCR reads; one entry per CDR3 protein. The sample lists around 150,000 distinct CDR3 sequences, roughly two fifths occurring once. The source material was glioma tissue, nonneoplastic brain tissue, or PBMCs (not recorded which). These receptors all come from a human donor with low-grade glioma or glioblastoma, undergoing nonglioma brain surgery, or in good health (not recorded which). Both conserved end residues are part of each CDR3. D genes are given only for firm matches. Size tells how often a clone was seen (once, few, many) or the class of an expanded clone, and some rows leave it out.

abundance	v_gene	len	j_gene	d_gene	CDR3aa	CDR3nt
.	TRBV7-2	15	TRBJ2-1	TRBD2	CASSFSGGGFNEQFF	TGTGCCAGCAGCTTTAGCGGGGGGGGGTTCAATGAGCAGTTCTTC
few	TRBV19	14	TRBJ1-2	.	CASSIPGAVYGYTF	TGTGCCAGTAGTATACCCGGGGCGGTCTATGGCTACACCTTC
.	TRBV10-3	13	TRBJ2-3	.	CAILSSSTDTQYF	TGTGCCATCCTTAGTTCTAGCACAGATACGCAGTATTTT
.	TRBV7-8	14	TRBJ2-5	TRBD2	CASSFSGGVETQYF	TGTGCCAGCAGCTTTAGCGGGGGGGTTGAGACCCAGTACTTC
.	TRBV10-2	12	TRBJ1-1	.	CASSDPNTEAFF	TGCGCCAGCAGTGATCCGAACACTGAAGCTTTCTTT
.	TRBV6-2/TRBV6-3	12	TRBJ2-7	.	CASSTPPHEQYF	TGTGCCAGCAGTACCCCTCCCCACGAGCAGTACTTC
.	TRBV12-3/TRBV12-4	15	TRBJ1-3	.	CASSLQAGSENTIYF	TGTGCCAGCAGTTTGCAGGCCGGTTCGGAAAACACCATATATTTT
.	TRBV4-1	13	TRBJ2-7	.	CASSHDSRGEQYF	TGCGCCAGCAGCCATGATAGTCGTGGCGAGCAGTACTTC
.	TRBV7-6	15	TRBJ2-7	.	CASSPEAGPTYEQYF	TGTGCCAGCAGCCCGGAGGCAGGCCCCACCTACGAGCAGTACTTC
.	TRBV27	14	TRBJ2-3	.	CASSGRDGTNTQYF	TGTGCCAGCAGTGGACGGGACGGAACAAATACGCAGTATTTT
.	TRBV28	16	TRBJ2-7	TRBD2	CASRPRVASGSYEQYF	TGTGCCAGCAGACCAAGAGTGGCTAGCGGATCCTACGAGCAGTACTTC
.	TRBV6-2/TRBV6-3	15	TRBJ2-2	.	CASSSALDNTGELFF	TGTGCCAGCAGCTCCGCCCTCGACAACACCGGGGAGCTGTTTTTT
.	TRBV4-3	15	TRBJ1-1	.	CASSQDREGGTEAFF	TGCGCCAGCAGCCAAGACAGGGAGGGGGGCACTGAAGCTTTCTTT